This T cell receptor (beta chain) originates from a study of blood T cell repertoires in COVID-19. Study background: The United States, Italy and Spain were the sources of the acute and convalescent COVID-19 samples. In each case, the material was cDNA or gDNA derived from T cells, B-cell-depleted T cells, or PBMCs.

Authors' processing steps: Nucleated cell number was recorded as an estimate derived from reference gene primer amplification. Profiled with immunoSEQ multiplex PCR; TCRdb holds only in-frame clones, not every one. V, J and clone size were drawn from that table, and D and trimming were deduced from the DNA. The table records 75,000 to 80,000 clones, approximately 90% of them present only once. With V trimmed by 3 bases and J by 7 bases, 7 bases remained unmatched. The germline V gene has CDR1 GTSNPN and CDR2 SVGIG (reference sequence). The CDR3 totals 13 residues. The receptor comes from a human donor in a cohort sampled during active COVID-19. What was sequenced was peripheral blood. This chain joins TRBV30 and TRBJ1-2, with 8 bases identical to TRBD1. CDR3 DNA: TGTGCCTGGAGCTTCGACAGGGGCCGTGGCTACACCTTC. Translation gives CAWSFDRGRGYTF.